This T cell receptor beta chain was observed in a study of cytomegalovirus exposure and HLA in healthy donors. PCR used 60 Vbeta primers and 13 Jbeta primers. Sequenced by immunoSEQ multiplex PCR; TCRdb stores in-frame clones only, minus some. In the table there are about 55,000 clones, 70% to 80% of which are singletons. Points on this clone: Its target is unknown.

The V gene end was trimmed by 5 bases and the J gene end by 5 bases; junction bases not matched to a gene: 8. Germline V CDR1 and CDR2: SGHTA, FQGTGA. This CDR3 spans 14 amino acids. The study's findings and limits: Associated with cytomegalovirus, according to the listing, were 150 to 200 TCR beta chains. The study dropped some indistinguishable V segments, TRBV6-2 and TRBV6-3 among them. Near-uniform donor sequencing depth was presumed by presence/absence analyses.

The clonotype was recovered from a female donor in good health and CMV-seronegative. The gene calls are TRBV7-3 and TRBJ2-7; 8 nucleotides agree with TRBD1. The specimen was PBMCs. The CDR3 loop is CASSQSDRGHEQYF. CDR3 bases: TGTGCCAGCAGCCAGAGTGACAGGGGCCACGAGCAGTACTTC.